This T cell receptor beta chain derives from a study of T cells in Graves' hyperthyroidism and ophthalmopathy. Study results and limitations: In blood, most of the thyroid clonotypes expanded above 0.001 were also present.

Researchers took RNA transcripts and amplified the TCR beta CDR3 regions from them. In the first-round RT-PCR of the TCR CDR3, the HTBI primer set was used. TCRdb re-derived calls from the multiplex PCR reads in MiXCR, one entry per CDR3 protein. The sample has approximately 690,000 distinct CDR3 sequences, around 21% seen once. This clonotype was seen more than once but under ten times. Its antigen is undetermined. The sequence derives from a man aged 30 to 45 with Graves' ophthalmopathy. Input material: blood.

This CDR3 is CASNLGISGEQFF. In nucleotides, the CDR3 is TGTGCCAGCAATTTAGGCATATCAGGAGAGCAGTTCTTC. V usage is TRBV13 and J usage is TRBJ2-1; D not certain. This CDR3 comprises 13 residues. Trimming removed 7 bases from V and 10 bases from J, with 17 bases in between. Germline assignment: CDR1 PRHDT and CDR2 FYEKMQ (reference sequence).